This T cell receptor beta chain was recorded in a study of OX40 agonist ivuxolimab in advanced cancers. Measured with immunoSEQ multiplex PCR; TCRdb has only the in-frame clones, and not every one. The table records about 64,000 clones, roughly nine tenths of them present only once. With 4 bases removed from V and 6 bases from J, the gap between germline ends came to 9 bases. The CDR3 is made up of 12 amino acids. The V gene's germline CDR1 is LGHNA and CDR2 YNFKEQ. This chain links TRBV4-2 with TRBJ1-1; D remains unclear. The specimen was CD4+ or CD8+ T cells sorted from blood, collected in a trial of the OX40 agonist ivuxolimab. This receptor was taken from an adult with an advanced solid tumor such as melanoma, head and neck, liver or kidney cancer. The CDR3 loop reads CASSPGSPEAFF. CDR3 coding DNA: TGTGCCAGCAGCCCCGGAAGCCCTGAAGCTTTCTTT.